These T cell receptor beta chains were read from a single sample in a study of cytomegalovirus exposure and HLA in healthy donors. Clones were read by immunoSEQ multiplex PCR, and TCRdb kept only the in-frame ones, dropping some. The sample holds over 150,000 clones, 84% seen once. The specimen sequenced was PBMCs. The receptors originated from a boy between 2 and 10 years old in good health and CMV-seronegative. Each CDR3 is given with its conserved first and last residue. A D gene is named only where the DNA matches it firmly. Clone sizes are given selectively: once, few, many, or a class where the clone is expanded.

CASSPGTSGSYEQFF	TGTGCCAGCAGCCCAGGGACTAGCGGGAGCTATGAGCAGTTCTTC	TRBV7-3	TRBJ2-1	few	15	TRBD2
CASSAGTVGYTF	TGTGCCAGCAGCGCCGGGACAGTCGGCTACACCTTC	TRBV5-6	TRBJ1-2	NA	12	TRBD1
CASSDRDHEQYF	TGTGCCAGCAGCGACAGGGACCACGAGCAGTACTTC	TRBV25-1	TRBJ2-7	NA	12	TRBD1
CASTTSGNTDTQYF	TGTGCCAGTACGACTAGCGGTAACACAGATACGCAGTATTTT	TRBV6-1	TRBJ2-3	NA	14	TRBD2
CAWIRDRGVEAFF	TGTGCCTGGATCAGGGACAGGGGTGTTGAAGCTTTCTTT	TRBV30	TRBJ1-1	NA	13	TRBD1
CALGGGDTGGYTF	TGTGCCCTTGGGGGGGGTGATACTGGGGGCTACACCTTC	TRBV28	TRBJ1-2	NA	13	NA
CASSGSGRVSYNEQFF	TGTGCCAGCTCGGGAAGCGGGAGGGTCTCCTACAATGAGCAGTTCTTC	TRBV6-6	TRBJ2-1	few	16	TRBD2
CASSGNGGPFEQYF	TGTGCCAGCAGTGGAAACGGGGGGCCTTTCGAGCAGTACTTC	TRBV2	TRBJ2-7	NA	14	NA
CASSAEGGINQPQHF	TGTGCCAGCAGCGCAGAGGGAGGGATCAATCAGCCCCAGCATTTT	TRBV9	TRBJ1-5	once	15	NA
CASSWGGQNTEAFF	TGCGCCAGCAGCTGGGGGGGGCAAAACACTGAAGCTTTCTTT	TRBV5-1	TRBJ1-1	NA	14	NA
CASRGDSGNTIYF	TGTGCCAGCCGGGGGGACTCTGGAAACACCATATATTTT	TRBV27	TRBJ1-3	NA	13	NA
CASSQGGVYGYTF	TGTGCCAGCAGTCAAGGGGGGGTCTATGGCTACACCTTC	TRBV25-1	TRBJ1-2	NA	13	NA
CASSPTGGHVTEAFF	TGTGCCAGCAGCCCGACAGGGGGCCATGTTACTGAAGCTTTCTTT	TRBV28	TRBJ1-1	NA	15	TRBD1
CASSLSDSQETQYF	TGTGCCAGCAGTCTCTCGGACAGTCAAGAGACCCAGTACTTC	TRBV28	TRBJ2-5	NA	14	NA
CASNRDSYGYTF	TGTGCCAGCAACCGGGACAGCTATGGCTACACCTTC	TRBV27	TRBJ1-2	NA	12	TRBD1
CASSLGRVPLSGNTIYF	TGTGCCAGCAGCTTAGGGCGGGTCCCCCTCTCTGGAAACACCATATATTTT	TRBV7-8	TRBJ1-3	NA	17	NA
CASSSSPSSYNEQFF	TGTGCCAGCAGCTCCTCCCCCAGCTCCTACAATGAGCAGTTCTTC	TRBV7-9	TRBJ2-1	once	15	NA